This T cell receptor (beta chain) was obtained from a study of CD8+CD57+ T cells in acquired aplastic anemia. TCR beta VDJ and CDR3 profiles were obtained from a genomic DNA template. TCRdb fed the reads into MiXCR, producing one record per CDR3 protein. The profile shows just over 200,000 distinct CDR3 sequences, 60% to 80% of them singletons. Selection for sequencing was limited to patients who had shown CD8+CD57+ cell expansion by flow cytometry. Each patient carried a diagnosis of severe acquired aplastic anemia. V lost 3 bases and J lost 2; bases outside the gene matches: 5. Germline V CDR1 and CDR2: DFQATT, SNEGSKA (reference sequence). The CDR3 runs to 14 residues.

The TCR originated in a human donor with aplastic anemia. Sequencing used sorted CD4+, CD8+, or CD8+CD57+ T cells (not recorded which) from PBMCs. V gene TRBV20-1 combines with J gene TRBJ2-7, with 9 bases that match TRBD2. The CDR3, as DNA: TGCAGTGCTAGGAAAGCGGGAGGAACCTACGAGCAGTACTTC. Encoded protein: CSARKAGGTYEQYF.